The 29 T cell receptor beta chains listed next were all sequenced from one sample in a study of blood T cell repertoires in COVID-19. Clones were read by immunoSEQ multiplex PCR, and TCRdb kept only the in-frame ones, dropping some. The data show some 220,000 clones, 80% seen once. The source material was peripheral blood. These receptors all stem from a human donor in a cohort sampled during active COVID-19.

The CDR3, as DNA: TGTGCCAGCAGCGTAGCGGTCTCCAACCCCCCAGATACGCAGTATTTT. Residues: CASSVAVSNPPDTQYF. This chain links TRBV9 with TRBJ2-3; D is undetermined. Per germline, CDR1 SGDLS and CDR2 YYNGEE. Trimming pared 0 bases from V and 4 bases from J, leaving 15 bases between. The CDR3 is 16 amino acids.

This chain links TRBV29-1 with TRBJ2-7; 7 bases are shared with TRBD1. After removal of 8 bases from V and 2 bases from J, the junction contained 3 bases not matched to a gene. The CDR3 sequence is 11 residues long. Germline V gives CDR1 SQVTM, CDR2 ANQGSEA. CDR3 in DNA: TGCAGCCCTCAGGGGGCCTACGAGCAGTACTTC. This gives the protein CSPQGAYEQYF.

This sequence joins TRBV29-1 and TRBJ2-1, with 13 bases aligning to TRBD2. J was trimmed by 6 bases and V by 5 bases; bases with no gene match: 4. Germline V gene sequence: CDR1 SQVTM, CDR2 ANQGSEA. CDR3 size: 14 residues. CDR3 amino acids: CSVTTSGRSNEQFF. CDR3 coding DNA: TGCAGCGTTACGACTAGCGGGAGGTCCAATGAGCAGTTCTTC.

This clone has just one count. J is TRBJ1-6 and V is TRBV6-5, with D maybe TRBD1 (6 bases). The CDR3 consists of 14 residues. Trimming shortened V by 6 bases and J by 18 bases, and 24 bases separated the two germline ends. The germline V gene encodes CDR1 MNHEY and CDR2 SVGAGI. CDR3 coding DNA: TGTGCCAGCAGCCTAGACACGCAGAGGACAGAACCCCACTTT. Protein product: CASSLDTQRTEPHF.

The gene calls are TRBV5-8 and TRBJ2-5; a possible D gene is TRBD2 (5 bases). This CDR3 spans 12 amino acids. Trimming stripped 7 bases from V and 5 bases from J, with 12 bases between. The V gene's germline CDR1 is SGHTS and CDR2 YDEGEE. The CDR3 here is CASRTGGETQYF. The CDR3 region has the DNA TGTGCCAGCCGTACTGGCGGGGAGACCCAGTACTTC. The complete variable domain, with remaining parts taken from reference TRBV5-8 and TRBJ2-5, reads EAGVTQSPTHLIKTRGQQATLRCSPISGHTSVYWYQQALGLGLQFLLWYDEGEERNRGNFPPRFSGRQFPNYSSELNVNALELEDSALYLCASRTGGETQYFGPGTRLLVL.

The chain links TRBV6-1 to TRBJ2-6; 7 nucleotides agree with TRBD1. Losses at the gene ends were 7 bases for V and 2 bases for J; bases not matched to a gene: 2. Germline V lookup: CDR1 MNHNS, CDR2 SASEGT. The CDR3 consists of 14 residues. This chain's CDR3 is CASTRGTGANVLTF. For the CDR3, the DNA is TGTGCCAGCACCAGGGGGACTGGGGCCAACGTCCTGACTTTC.

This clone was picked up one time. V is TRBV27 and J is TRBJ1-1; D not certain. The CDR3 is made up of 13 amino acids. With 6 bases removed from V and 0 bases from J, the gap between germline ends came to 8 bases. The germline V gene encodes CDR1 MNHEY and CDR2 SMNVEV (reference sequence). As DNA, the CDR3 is TGTGCCAGCAGCTTACTACTGAACACTGAAGCTTTCTTT. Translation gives CASSLLLNTEAFF.

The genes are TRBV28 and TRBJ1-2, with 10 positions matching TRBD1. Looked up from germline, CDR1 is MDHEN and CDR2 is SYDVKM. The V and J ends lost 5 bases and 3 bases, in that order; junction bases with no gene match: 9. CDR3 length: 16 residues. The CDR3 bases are TGTGCCAGCAGTAGGGGGGTGGGGACAGGGGACTATGGCTACACCTTC. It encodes CASSRGVGTGDYGYTF.

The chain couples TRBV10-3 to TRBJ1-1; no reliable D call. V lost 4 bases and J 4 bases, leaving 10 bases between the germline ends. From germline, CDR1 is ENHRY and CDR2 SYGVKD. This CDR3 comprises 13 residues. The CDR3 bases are TGTGCCATCAGTGTGACGGGGAGCACTGAAGCTTTCTTT. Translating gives CAISVTGSTEAFF.

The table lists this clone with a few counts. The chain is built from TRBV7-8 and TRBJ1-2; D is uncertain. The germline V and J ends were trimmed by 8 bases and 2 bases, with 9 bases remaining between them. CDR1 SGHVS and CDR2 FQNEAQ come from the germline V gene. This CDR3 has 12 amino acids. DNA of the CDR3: TGTGCCAGCGGGCTCGGAAACTATGGCTACACCTTC. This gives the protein CASGLGNYGYTF.

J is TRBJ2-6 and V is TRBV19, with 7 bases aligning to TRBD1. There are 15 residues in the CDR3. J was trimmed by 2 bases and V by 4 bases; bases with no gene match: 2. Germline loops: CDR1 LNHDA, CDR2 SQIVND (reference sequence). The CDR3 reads CASSNRGAGANVLTF. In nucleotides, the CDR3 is TGTGCCAGTAGTAACAGGGGTGCTGGGGCCAACGTCCTGACTTTC.

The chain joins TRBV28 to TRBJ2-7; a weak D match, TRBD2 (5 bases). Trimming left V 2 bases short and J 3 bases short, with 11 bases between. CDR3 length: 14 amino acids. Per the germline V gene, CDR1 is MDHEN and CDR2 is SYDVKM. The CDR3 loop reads CASSLDPGNYEQYF. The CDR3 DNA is TGTGCCAGCAGTTTAGACCCGGGAAACTACGAGCAGTACTTC.

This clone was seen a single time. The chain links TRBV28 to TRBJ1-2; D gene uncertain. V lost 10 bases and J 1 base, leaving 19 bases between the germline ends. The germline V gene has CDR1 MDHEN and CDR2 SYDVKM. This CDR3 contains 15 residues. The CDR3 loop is CATIRFGGFNYGYTF. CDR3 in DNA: TGTGCCACAATCCGATTCGGAGGGTTTAACTATGGCTACACCTTC.

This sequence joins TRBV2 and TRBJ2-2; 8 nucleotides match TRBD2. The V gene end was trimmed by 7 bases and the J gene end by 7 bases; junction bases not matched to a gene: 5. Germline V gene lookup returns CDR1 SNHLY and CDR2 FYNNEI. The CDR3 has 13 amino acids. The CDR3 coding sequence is TGTGCCAGCAATCTGGCGGGGGGCGGGGAGCTGTTTTTT. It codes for CASNLAGGGELFF. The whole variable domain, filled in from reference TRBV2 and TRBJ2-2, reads EPEVTQTPSHQVTQMGQEVILRCVPISNHLYFYWYRQILGQKVEFLVSFYNNEISEKSEIFDDQFSVERPDGSNFTLKIRSTKLEDSAMYFCASNLAGGGELFFGEGSRLTVL.

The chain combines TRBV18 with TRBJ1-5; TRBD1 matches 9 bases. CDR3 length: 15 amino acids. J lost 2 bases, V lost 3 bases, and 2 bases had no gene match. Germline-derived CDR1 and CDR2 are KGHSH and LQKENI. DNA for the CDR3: TGTGCCAGCTCACCGAGGGACAGGGGCAATCAGCCCCAGCATTTT. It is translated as CASSPRDRGNQPQHF.

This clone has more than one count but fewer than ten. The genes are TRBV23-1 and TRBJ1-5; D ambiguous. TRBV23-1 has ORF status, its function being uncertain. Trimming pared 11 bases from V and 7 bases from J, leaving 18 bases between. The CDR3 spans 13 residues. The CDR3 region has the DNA TGCGCCTGTCCGGGAATTGTTCAACAGCCCCAGCATTTT. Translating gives CACPGIVQQPQHF.

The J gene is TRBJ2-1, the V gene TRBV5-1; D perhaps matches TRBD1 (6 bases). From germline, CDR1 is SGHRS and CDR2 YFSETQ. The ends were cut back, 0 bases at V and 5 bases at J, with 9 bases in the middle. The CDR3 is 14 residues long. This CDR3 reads CASSLGQADNEQFF. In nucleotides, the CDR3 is TGCGCCAGCAGCTTGGGACAGGCAGACAATGAGCAGTTCTTC.

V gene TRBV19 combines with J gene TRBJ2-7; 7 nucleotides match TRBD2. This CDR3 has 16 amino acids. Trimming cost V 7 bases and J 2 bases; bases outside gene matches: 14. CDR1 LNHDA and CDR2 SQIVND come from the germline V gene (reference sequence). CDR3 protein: CASTPMAGAKTYEQYF. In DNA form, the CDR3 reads TGTGCCAGTACACCCATGGCGGGAGCTAAGACCTACGAGCAGTACTTC. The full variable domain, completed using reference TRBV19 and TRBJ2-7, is DGGITQSPKYLFRKEGQNVTLSCEQNLNHDAMYWYRQDPGQGLRLIYYSQIVNDFQKGDIAEGYSVSREKKESFPLTVTSAQKNPTAFYLCASTPMAGAKTYEQYFGPGTRLTVT.

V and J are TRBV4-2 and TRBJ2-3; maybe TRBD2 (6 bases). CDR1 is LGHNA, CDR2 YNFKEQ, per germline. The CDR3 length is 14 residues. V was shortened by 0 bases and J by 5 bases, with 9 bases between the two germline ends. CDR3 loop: CASSQDRGGDTQYF. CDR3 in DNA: TGTGCCAGCAGCCAAGATCGGGGAGGAGATACGCAGTATTTT.

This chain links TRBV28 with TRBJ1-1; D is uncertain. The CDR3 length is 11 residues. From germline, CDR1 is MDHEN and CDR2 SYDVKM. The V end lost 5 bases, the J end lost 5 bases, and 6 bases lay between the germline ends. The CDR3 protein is CASSEVTEAFF. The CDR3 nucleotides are TGTGCCAGCAGTGAGGTGACTGAAGCTTTCTTT.

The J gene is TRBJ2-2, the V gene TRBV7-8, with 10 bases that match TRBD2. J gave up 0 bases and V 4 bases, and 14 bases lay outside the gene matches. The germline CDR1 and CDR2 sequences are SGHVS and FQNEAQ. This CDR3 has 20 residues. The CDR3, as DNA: TGTGCCAGCAGCTCCCCCCTCCTTAGCGGGAGGTTATCGAACACCGGGGAGCTGTTTTTT. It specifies CASSSPLLSGRLSNTGELFF.

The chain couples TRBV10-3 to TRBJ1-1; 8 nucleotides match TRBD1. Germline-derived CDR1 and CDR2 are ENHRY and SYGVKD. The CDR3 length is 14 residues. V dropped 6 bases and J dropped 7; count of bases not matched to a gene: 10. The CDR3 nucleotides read TGTGCCATCAGCTTCCAGGGGGCAAGAGGTGAAGCTTTCTTT. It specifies CAISFQGARGEAFF.

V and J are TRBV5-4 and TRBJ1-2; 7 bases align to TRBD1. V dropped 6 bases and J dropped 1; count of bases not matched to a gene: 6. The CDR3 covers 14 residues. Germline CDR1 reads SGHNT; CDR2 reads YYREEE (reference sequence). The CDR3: CASNPQGINYGYTF. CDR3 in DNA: TGTGCCAGCAATCCACAGGGGATTAACTATGGCTACACCTTC.

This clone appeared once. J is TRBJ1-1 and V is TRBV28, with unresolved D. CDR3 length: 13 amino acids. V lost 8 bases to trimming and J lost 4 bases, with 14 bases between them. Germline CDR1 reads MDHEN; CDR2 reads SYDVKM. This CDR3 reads CASVLPRGTEAFF. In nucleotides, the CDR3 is TGTGCCAGCGTATTACCCCGAGGCACTGAAGCTTTCTTT.

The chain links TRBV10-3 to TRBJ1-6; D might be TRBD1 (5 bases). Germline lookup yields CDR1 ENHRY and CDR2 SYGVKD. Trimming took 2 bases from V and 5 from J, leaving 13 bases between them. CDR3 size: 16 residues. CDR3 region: CAISEPTGVNNSPLHF. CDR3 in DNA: TGTGCCATCAGTGAGCCGACGGGGGTGAATAATTCACCCCTCCACTTT.

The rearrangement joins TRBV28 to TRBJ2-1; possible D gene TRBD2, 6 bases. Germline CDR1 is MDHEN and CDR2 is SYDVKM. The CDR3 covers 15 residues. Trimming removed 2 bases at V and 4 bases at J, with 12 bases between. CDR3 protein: CASSLGGSYYNEQFF. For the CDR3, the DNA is TGTGCCAGCAGTTTAGGGGGGAGTTATTACAATGAGCAGTTCTTC.

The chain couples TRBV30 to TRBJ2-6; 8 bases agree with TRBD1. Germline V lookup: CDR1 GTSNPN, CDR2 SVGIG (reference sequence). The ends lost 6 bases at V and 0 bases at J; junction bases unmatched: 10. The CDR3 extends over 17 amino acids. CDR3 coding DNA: TGTGCCTGCGAAGGGGGACAGGCCATCTCTGGGGCCAACGTCCTGACTTTC. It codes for CACEGGQAISGANVLTF.

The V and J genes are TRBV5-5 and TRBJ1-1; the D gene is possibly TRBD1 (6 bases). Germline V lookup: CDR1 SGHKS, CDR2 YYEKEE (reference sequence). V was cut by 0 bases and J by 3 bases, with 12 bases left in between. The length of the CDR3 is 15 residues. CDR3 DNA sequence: TGTGCCAGCAGCTTGGTTGGCAGGGGTTACACTGAAGCTTTCTTT. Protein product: CASSLVGRGYTEAFF.

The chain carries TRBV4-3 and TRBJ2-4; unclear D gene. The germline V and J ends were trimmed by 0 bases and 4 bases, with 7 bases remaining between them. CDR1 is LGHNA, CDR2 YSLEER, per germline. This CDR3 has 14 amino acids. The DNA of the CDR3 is TGCGCCAGCAGCCAAGAGGAGCGTAAAAACATTCAGTACTTC. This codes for CASSQEERKNIQYF.